The next 28 T cell receptor beta chains were all read from a single sample in a study of blood T cells in healthy people across ages. PCR was performed a second time for about 6 to 12 cycles using a sample-barcoded 5' primer and a J-beta primer mix. TCRdb reprocessed the 5' RACE reads via MiXCR and lists one record per CDR3 protein. The sample carries approximately 790,000 distinct CDR3 sequences, approximately 59% recorded once. Sequencing input: blood. These receptor sequences come from a man under 40 in good health.

The chain carries TRBV6-5 and TRBJ1-6, with D possibly being TRBD1 (5 bases). With 5 bases removed from V and 14 bases from J, the gap between germline ends came to 16 bases. The CDR3 covers 13 residues. Germline CDR1 and CDR2: MNHEY and SVGAGI. The CDR3 sequence is CASSLLGALALHF. CDR3 sequence (DNA): TGTGCCAGCAGTCTCCTCGGGGCCCTCGCCCTCCACTTT.

V gene TRBV4-3 combines with J gene TRBJ2-1; 12 nucleotides line up with TRBD1. CDR1 and CDR2 (germline): LGHNA, YSLEER. With V trimmed by 3 bases and J by 5 bases, 2 bases remained unmatched. This CDR3 region has 15 residues. The CDR3 DNA reads as TGCGCCAGCAGCCAGGGACAGGGGGCCCACAATGAGCAGTTCTTC. Translating gives CASSQGQGAHNEQFF.

This sequence joins TRBV5-1 and TRBJ2-1, with D uncertain. The J call may be wrong; the DNA end is better matched by TRBJ2-7. The CDR3 totals 14 residues. Per germline, CDR1 SGHRS and CDR2 YFSETQ. The CDR3 bases are TGCGCCAGCAGCTTGATCAGCTCCTACAATGAGCAGTACTTC. Translating gives CASSLISSYNEQYF.

The chain has TRBV10-3 and TRBJ1-1; D is perhaps TRBD1 (5 bases). Per germline, CDR1 ENHRY and CDR2 SYGVKD. Trimming cost V 0 bases and J 1 base, with 9 bases left between them. This CDR3 is 15 amino acids long. The CDR3, as DNA: TGTGCCATCAGTGAGTCTTGGGGGAGGAACACTGAAGCTTTCTTT. Translating it yields CAISESWGRNTEAFF.

The chain employs TRBV20-1 and TRBJ2-5, with TRBD2 matching over 15 bases. The CDR3 spans 17 residues. Unmatched junction bases numbered 10, after V lost 6 bases and J lost 2 bases. Germline loops: CDR1 DFQATT, CDR2 SNEGSKA (reference sequence). The CDR3 sequence is CSADTGTSGGTQETQYF. The DNA of the CDR3 is TGCAGTGCAGATACCGGGACTAGCGGGGGGACGCAAGAGACCCAGTACTTC.

The chain is built from TRBV9 and TRBJ2-1; 7 nucleotides match TRBD1. The CDR3 length is 17 residues. Germline V gene data show CDR1 as SGDLS and CDR2 as YYNGEE. V trimming: 0 bases; J trimming: 4 bases; junction bases outside the gene matches: 10. For the CDR3, the DNA is TGTGCCAGCAGCGTAGCTCTGGGACAGACACCTTACAATGAGCAGTTCTTC. Protein: CASSVALGQTPYNEQFF.

The chain combines TRBV7-2 with TRBJ2-1; TRBD1 matches 10 bases. CDR1 SGHTA and CDR2 FQGNSA come from the germline V gene. The CDR3 runs 16 residues. Trimming removed 5 bases from V and 7 bases from J; junction bases left unmatched: 11. CDR3 region: CASSRVGTGDLNEQFF. The CDR3 nucleotides are TGTGCCAGCAGCCGCGTGGGGACAGGGGATCTGAATGAGCAGTTCTTC.

As for this clonotype: The junction shows a germline mismatch at one end, possibly a read error. CDR3 DNA: TGTGCCACCAGCGGATTAGGGGGCCTCCCGGGGTATAATACACCCCTCCACTTT. This gives the protein CATSGLGGLPGYNTPLHF. The chain joins TRBV15 to TRBJ1-6, with TRBD1 matching over 7 bases. Germline loops: CDR1 LNHNV, CDR2 YYDKDF (reference sequence). The CDR3 consists of 18 residues.

The chain links TRBV10-2 to TRBJ2-1; 13 bases agree with TRBD2. The CDR3 is 17 residues long. The J segment lost 6 bases and the V segment lost 2 bases, leaving 7 bases of the junction unmatched. Germline CDR1 reads WSHSY; CDR2 reads SAAADI. CDR3 region: CASSETSGGAGSNEQFF. The DNA of the CDR3 is TGCGCCAGCAGTGAGACTAGCGGGGGGGCTGGGTCCAATGAGCAGTTCTTC.

Remarks on this clonotype: Mismatch with germline at one junction end may stem from a read error. The chain joins TRBV20-1 to TRBJ1-2; 8 bases line up with TRBD1. Germline lookup yields CDR1 DFQATT and CDR2 SNEGSKA (reference sequence). The CDR3 runs to 15 residues. The CDR3 loop reads CSATAFRGRANGHTF. CDR3 nucleotide sequence: TGCAGTGCTACCGCCTTCAGGGGGCGAGCGAATGGCCACACCTTC.

This chain links TRBV10-3 with TRBJ2-5, with 12 bases that match TRBD2. The V gene's germline CDR1 is ENHRY and CDR2 SYGVKD. The ends lost 4 bases at V and 0 bases at J; junction bases unmatched: 3. The CDR3 is 16 amino acids. The CDR3, as DNA: TGTGCCATCAGTGCGACTAGCGGGGGTGACCAAGAGACCCAGTACTTC. Translating it yields CAISATSGGDQETQYF.

This clonotype was seen a few times. V is TRBV2 and J is TRBJ2-7; no reliable D call. Trimming took 8 bases from V and 5 from J, leaving 13 bases between them. There are 12 residues in the CDR3. The germline gives CDR1 SNHLY, CDR2 FYNNEI. CDR3 residues: CASGRPPHEQYF. Written as DNA, the CDR3 is TGTGCCAGCGGCCGGCCACCCCACGAGCAGTACTTC. Looking up the rest from reference TRBV2 and TRBJ2-7 gives the full variable domain: EPEVTQTPSHQVTQMGQEVILRCVPISNHLYFYWYRQILGQKVEFLVSFYNNEISEKSEIFDDQFSVERPDGSNFTLKIRSTKLEDSAMYFCASGRPPHEQYFGPGTRLTVT.

This sequence joins TRBV6-5 and TRBJ2-5; 9 bases line up with TRBD1. The V gene end was trimmed by 10 bases and the J gene end by 2 bases; junction bases not matched to a gene: 11. This CDR3 has 15 amino acids. In germline, CDR1 is MNHEY, CDR2 SVGAGI. CDR3 loop: CATLSGTGTQETQYF. The CDR3 DNA follows: TGTGCCACTCTTTCCGGGACAGGGACGCAAGAGACCCAGTACTTC.

The rearrangement uses TRBV21-1 and TRBJ2-7; TRBD2 was called by the table and not checked on the DNA. TRBV21-1 represents a pseudogene. This CDR3 is 15 amino acids long. The CDR3 nucleotides are TGTGCCCTCCCCGGGGCTAGTGGTCTCTCCTACGAGCAGTACTTC. Its translation: CALPGASGLSYEQYF.

This sequence joins TRBV7-9 and TRBJ2-7; D is perhaps TRBD1 (5 bases). The end of the DNA aligns better with TRBJ2-5, so the J call may be wrong. CDR3 size: 12 residues. Germline CDR1 and CDR2: SEHNR and FQNEAQ (reference sequence). CDR3 DNA: TGTGCCAGGCAGGAAGGGGAAGAGACCCAGTACTTC. This gives the protein CARQEGEETQYF.

About this clonotype: One junction end does not reproduce the germline sequence, and a read error may be involved. The V call is TRBV5-4, the J call TRBJ2-1, with D possibly TRBD2 on 6 matching bases. Germline V gene sequence: CDR1 SGHNT, CDR2 YYREEE (reference sequence). CDR3 length: 14 residues. CDR3 coding DNA: TGTGCCTGCAGCTCGTCCGCTAGCGATAATGAGCAGTTCTTC. Its protein product is CACSSSASDNEQFF.

The V and J genes are TRBV7-9 and TRBJ2-1; D remains ambiguous. Per germline, CDR1 SEHNR and CDR2 FQNEAQ (reference sequence). The CDR3 loop spans 12 amino acids. V lost 9 bases to trimming and J lost 6 bases, with 12 bases between them. This CDR3 reads CASLSVSNEQFF. DNA for the CDR3: TGTGCCAGTCTCTCAGTCAGCAATGAGCAGTTCTTC.

This chain connects TRBV5-8 to TRBJ2-5; 11 positions match TRBD1. Germline lookup yields CDR1 SGHTS and CDR2 YDEGEE. CDR3 length: 15 amino acids. After removal of 3 bases from V and 5 bases from J, the junction contained 6 bases not matched to a gene. Here the CDR3 DNA reads TGTGCCAGCAGCTGGTGGACAGGGGGCGCGGAGACCCAGTACTTC. This codes for CASSWWTGGAETQYF. Combining the CDR3 with reference TRBV5-8 and TRBJ2-5 gives the whole variable domain EAGVTQSPTHLIKTRGQQATLRCSPISGHTSVYWYQQALGLGLQFLLWYDEGEERNRGNFPPRFSGRQFPNYSSELNVNALELEDSALYLCASSWWTGGAETQYFGPGTRLLVL.

The chain uses TRBV30 and TRBJ2-4, with no clear D. Judging by the DNA end, TRBJ2-5 fits better; the J call may be wrong. Germline values: CDR1 GTSNPN, CDR2 SVGIG (reference sequence). CDR3 length: 12 residues. The CDR3 region has the DNA TGTGCCTGGAGTTCCAGCGAAGAGACCCAGTACTTC. Translated, it gives CAWSSSEETQYF.

DNA for the CDR3: TGCAGCGTCGTTATGACAGGAGCCCAAGAGACCCAGTACTTC. Its protein is CSVVMTGAQETQYF. This sequence joins TRBV29-1 and TRBJ2-5; D is perhaps TRBD1 (6 bases). With 6 bases removed from V and 1 base from J, the gap between germline ends came to 15 bases. The CDR3 is 14 residues long. Germline loops: CDR1 SQVTM, CDR2 ANQGSEA.

This clonotype was found once. The V call is TRBV6-2 or TRBV6-3, the J call TRBJ2-5; maybe TRBD1 (6 bases). Per the germline V gene, CDR1 is MNHEY and CDR2 is SVGEGT. The CDR3 has 17 amino acids. V shed 6 bases and J shed 3 bases, with 23 bases lying between them. The CDR3 sequence: CASSPTTLWTAKETQYF. CDR3 sequence (DNA): TGTGCCAGCAGCCCCACTACGTTATGGACAGCCAAAGAGACCCAGTACTTC.

In the case of this clonotype: A read error may produce the germline difference seen at one junction end. V and J are TRBV7-6 and TRBJ2-4; the D gene is possibly TRBD2 (6 bases). The J call may be wrong; the DNA end is better matched by TRBJ2-7. Germline V CDR1 and CDR2: SGHVS, FNYEAQ. CDR3 length: 12 amino acids. The CDR3 DNA follows: TGTGCCGGCAGCTTAGACGGGGGCGAGCAGTACTTC. Translating it yields CAGSLDGGEQYF.

This clonotype showed up just once. The V gene is TRBV7-2, the J gene TRBJ1-2; no reliable D call. Trimming took 5 bases from V and 6 from J, leaving 19 bases between them. The CDR3 totals 15 residues. Germline V gene sequence: CDR1 SGHTA, CDR2 FQGNSA. CDR3 in DNA: TGTGCCAGCAGCATCGGGATAACGGAGGGTAATGGCTACACCTTC. It yields the protein CASSIGITEGNGYTF.

The V call is TRBV5-1, the J call TRBJ2-7; 10 bases are a match to TRBD2. The CDR3 sequence is 15 residues long. Germline CDR1 SGHRS, CDR2 YFSETQ. Trimming cost V 5 bases and J 0 bases; bases outside gene matches: 5. DNA of the CDR3: TGCGCCAGCAGATCCACTAGCGGGGTCTCCTACGAGCAGTACTTC. This encodes CASRSTSGVSYEQYF. The full variable domain, in which reference TRBV5-1 and TRBJ2-7 provide the parts outside the CDR3, is KAGVTQTPRYLIKTRGQQVTLSCSPISGHRSVSWYQQTPGQGLQFLFEYFSETQRNKGNFPGRFSGRQFSNSRSEMNVSTLELGDSALYLCASRSTSGVSYEQYFGPGTRLTVT.

As to this clonotype: At one boundary the junction diverges from the germline segment, which might be a read error. The rearrangement links TRBV9 to TRBJ2-5, with a tentative D call TRBD1 (5 bases). Germline CDR1 and CDR2: SGDLS and YYNGEE. This CDR3 has 15 residues. The CDR3 DNA follows: TGTGCCAGCAGCGCCTTGGGGCTGCCCCAAGGGACCCAGTACTTC. Amino acid sequence: CASSALGLPQGTQYF.

A single count supports this clonotype. The genes are TRBV20-1 and TRBJ2-1; 8 bases are a match to TRBD2. Germline assignment: CDR1 DFQATT and CDR2 SNEGSKA (reference sequence). The CDR3 consists of 15 residues. J gave up 8 bases and V 0 bases, and 9 bases lay outside the gene matches. CDR3 DNA sequence: TGCAGTGCTAGAGATCCAGCGGGGGAGTATGATGAGCAGTTCTTC. Amino acid sequence: CSARDPAGEYDEQFF.

This rearrangement joins TRBV5-1 to TRBJ2-3, with D unresolved. Germline V CDR1 and CDR2: SGHRS, YFSETQ. The CDR3 is made up of 14 amino acids. The V end was cut by 4 bases, the J end by 4 bases, with 13 bases between. CDR3 residues: CASSPAVPSDTQYF. CDR3 DNA sequence: TGCGCCAGCAGCCCGGCGGTGCCCTCAGATACGCAGTATTTT.

This clonotype turned up a few times. The chain employs TRBV15 and TRBJ2-6; D possibly corresponds to TRBD1 (5 bases). The CDR3 extends over 16 amino acids. The V gene lost 3 bases and the J gene lost 2 bases, with 11 bases spanning the gap. Germline CDR1 LNHNV, CDR2 YYDKDF (reference sequence). The CDR3 reads CATSSRLTAGANVLTF. In DNA, the CDR3 is TGTGCCACCAGCAGTCGCCTGACAGCTGGGGCCAACGTCCTGACTTTC.